The subject of this entry is one T cell receptor (beta chain). This sample stems from a study of blood T cell repertoires in COVID-19. Looking at the study overall: Whether acute or convalescent, the COVID-19 samples came from the United States, Italy and Spain. From T cells, B-cell-depleted T cells, or PBMCs came the material, which was cDNA or gDNA.

Per the original data handling: Cell counts per sample came from amplifying reference gene primers. Profiled with immunoSEQ multiplex PCR; TCRdb holds only in-frame clones, not every one. That table furnishes V, J and clone size, whereas the DNA furnished D and trimming. The table includes approximately 210,000 clones, around 81% detected once. Germline CDR1 reads GTSNPN; CDR2 reads SVGIG (reference sequence). V was clipped by 1 base and J by 0 bases, with 19 bases between them. The CDR3 runs to 18 residues. Enrolled through a virtual design, the participants were between about 18 and 100 years of age and came from about two dozen US areas.

The specimen sequenced was PBMCs or T cells enriched from blood (not recorded which). The sequence was obtained from a woman in her fifties or sixties with acute COVID-19. The chain links TRBV30 to TRBJ1-5, with a tentative D call TRBD1 (6 bases). The CDR3 loop is CAWSARDKRPYSNQPQHF. In DNA form, the CDR3 reads TGTGCCTGGAGTGCCCGGGACAAAAGACCTTATAGCAATCAGCCCCAGCATTTT.